A selection of T cell receptor beta chains follows, all from one sample in a study of T cell responses to AZD1222 COVID-19 vaccine. Using immunoSEQ multiplex PCR, the repertoire was profiled, and TCRdb retains in-frame clones only, with some absent. The data show 90,000 to 120,000 clones, about 85% seen once. This specimen was peripheral blood, taken on day 0 of AZD1222 vaccination. These receptor sequences come from an adult in good health. Both conserved end residues are part of each CDR3. D genes are given only for firm matches. Clone size appears in some rows only: once, few, many, or a class for an expanded clone.

J: TRBJ1-1; size: NA; V: TRBV7-9; D: NA; CDR3: CASSQDTAWVNTEAFF; DNA: TGTGCCAGCAGCCAAGATACAGCTTGGGTGAACACTGAAGCTTTCTTT
J: TRBJ2-1; size: NA; V: TRBV27; D: NA; CDR3: CASSLLQKNNEQFF; DNA: TGTGCCAGCAGTTTATTACAAAAAAACAATGAGCAGTTCTTC
J: TRBJ2-3; size: NA; V: TRBV4-1; D: NA; CDR3: CASSQVGGWGTDTQYF; DNA: TGCGCCAGCAGCCAAGTCGGTGGCTGGGGCACAGATACGCAGTATTTT
J: TRBJ1-2; size: NA; V: TRBV4-1; D: NA; CDR3: CASSQGPSGLPGYTF; DNA: TGCGCCAGCAGCCAAGGTCCGTCAGGTCTACCTGGCTACACCTTC
J: TRBJ2-7; size: NA; V: TRBV5-4; D: NA; CDR3: CASSPVDSYEQYF; DNA: TGTGCCAGCAGCCCGGTGGACTCCTACGAGCAGTACTTC
J: TRBJ2-1; size: NA; V: TRBV5-1; D: TRBD1; CDR3: CASSYWTGGDEQFF; DNA: TGCGCCAGCAGCTATTGGACAGGGGGAGATGAGCAGTTCTTC
J: TRBJ1-2; size: NA; V: TRBV7-3; D: NA; CDR3: CASSQDPSGAYGYTF; DNA: TGTGCCAGCAGCCAGGACCCCTCGGGAGCCTATGGCTACACCTTC
J: TRBJ2-3; size: NA; V: TRBV18; D: NA; CDR3: CASSPLADTQYF; DNA: TGTGCCAGCTCACCACTTGCTGATACGCAGTATTTT
J: TRBJ2-3; size: NA; V: TRBV5-1; D: NA; CDR3: CASSLFPSVSTDTQYF; DNA: TGCGCCAGCAGCTTATTCCCTAGCGTGAGCACAGATACGCAGTATTTT
J: TRBJ2-3; size: NA; V: TRBV4-1; D: NA; CDR3: CASSQSQSPGDTQYF; DNA: TGCGCCAGCAGCCAATCTCAATCGCCGGGAGATACGCAGTATTTT
J: TRBJ2-3; size: NA; V: TRBV6-5; D: NA; CDR3: CASSYQGRTDTQYF; DNA: TGTGCCAGCTCTTATCAGGGGCGCACAGATACGCAGTATTTT
J: TRBJ2-7; size: NA; V: TRBV12-5; D: NA; CDR3: CASGLGREQYF; DNA: TGTGCTAGTGGTTTGGGCCGAGAGCAGTACTTC
J: TRBJ1-2; size: NA; V: TRBV2; D: NA; CDR3: CASSENLMYGYTF; DNA: TGTGCCAGCAGTGAAAATTTAATGTATGGCTACACCTTC
J: TRBJ1-5; size: NA; V: TRBV14; D: TRBD1; CDR3: CASSHLGVTGGDGCDQPQHF; DNA: TGTGCCAGCAGCCACCTTGGGGTAACAGGGGGCGACGGTTGCGATCAGCCCCAGCATTTT
J: TRBJ2-3; size: few; V: TRBV4-2; D: TRBD1; CDR3: CASSQSTGGGPDTQYF; DNA: TGTGCCAGCAGCCAGTCGACAGGGGGTGGTCCAGATACGCAGTATTTT
J: TRBJ1-1; size: NA; V: TRBV10-3; D: NA; CDR3: CAISVEGNTEAFF; DNA: TGTGCCATCAGTGTGGAGGGGAACACTGAAGCTTTCTTT
J: TRBJ2-5; size: NA; V: TRBV15; D: NA; CDR3: CATSRDVLETQYF; DNA: TGTGCCACCAGCAGAGATGTATTGGAGACCCAGTACTTC
J: TRBJ2-3; size: NA; V: TRBV13; D: TRBD2; CDR3: CASSFTLAGGPPPDTQYF; DNA: TGTGCCAGCAGCTTTACACTAGCGGGGGGACCGCCCCCAGATACGCAGTATTTT
J: TRBJ2-1; size: once; V: TRBV4-2; D: NA; CDR3: CASSRERGYNEQFF; DNA: TGTGCCAGCAGCCGGGAGAGAGGGTACAATGAGCAGTTCTTC
J: TRBJ1-1; size: NA; V: TRBV7-9; D: TRBD1; CDR3: CASSLVETGGTEAFF; DNA: TGTGCCAGCAGCTTAGTAGAGACAGGGGGCACTGAAGCTTTCTTT
J: TRBJ1-6; size: NA; V: TRBV19; D: NA; CDR3: CASSVGSYNSPLHF; DNA: TGTGCCAGTAGTGTCGGCTCCTATAATTCACCCCTCCACTTT
J: TRBJ2-3; size: NA; V: TRBV3-1/TRBV3-2; D: NA; CDR3: CASSQFFGIADTQYF; DNA: TGTGCCAGCAGCCAATTTTTTGGCATCGCAGATACGCAGTATTTT
J: TRBJ1-1; size: NA; V: TRBV9; D: NA; CDR3: CASSDRQVSNTEAFF; DNA: TGTGCCAGCAGCGACAGACAGGTATCGAACACTGAAGCTTTCTTT
J: TRBJ2-5; size: NA; V: TRBV5-1; D: TRBD1; CDR3: CASSLGDRASETQYF; DNA: TGCGCCAGCAGCTTGGGGGACAGGGCCTCAGAGACCCAGTACTTC
J: TRBJ2-1; size: NA; V: TRBV9; D: NA; CDR3: CASSVGRGTIGNEQFF; DNA: TGTGCCAGCAGCGTAGGAAGGGGGACTATAGGCAATGAGCAGTTCTTC
J: TRBJ1-2; size: once; V: TRBV9; D: TRBD1; CDR3: CASTGMGGTGKTYGYTF; DNA: TGTGCCAGCACCGGGATGGGGGGGACAGGGAAAACCTATGGCTACACCTTC
J: TRBJ1-1; size: once; V: TRBV6-5; D: NA; CDR3: CASSLKGLMNTEAFF; DNA: TGTGCCAGCAGTTTGAAGGGGCTAATGAACACTGAAGCTTTCTTT